This T cell receptor (beta chain) stems from a study of PD-L1 blockade in urothelial cancer. Turning to the study itself: Between 0 and 3 chemotherapy regimens preceded treatment for each patient. Blood drawn 3 weeks (second dose) and 6 weeks after treatment start was analyzed.

Time point of the sample: peripheral blood 6 weeks after treatment start. V was clipped by 10 bases and J by 4 bases, with 11 bases between them. The CDR3 runs 12 residues. Germline V gene lookup returns CDR1 PRHDT and CDR2 FYEKMQ (reference sequence). Here immunoSEQ multiplex PCR was the method, and the copy in TCRdb shows in-frame clones only, minus some. The repertoire holds 60,000 to 80,000 clones, with about 90% as singletons. The sample here was PBMCs, taken around atezolizumab (anti-PD-L1) treatment. The V call is TRBV13, the J call TRBJ2-1; D perhaps matches TRBD1 (5 bases). The receptor was derived from a man aged 60 to 75 with urothelial cancer. In DNA form, the CDR3 reads TGTGCCATCCCCCAGGGATACAATGAGCAGTTCTTC. Protein: CAIPQGYNEQFF.